A single sample is the source of the 19 T cell receptor beta chains below, sequenced in a study of T cells in Graves' hyperthyroidism and ophthalmopathy. Researchers amplified the TCR beta CDR3 regions from RNA transcripts. First-round RT-PCR targeting the TCR CDR3 was performed with the HTBI primer set. In TCRdb, the multiplex PCR reads were re-called with MiXCR into one record per CDR3 protein. Of under 450,000 distinct CDR3 sequences detected, about 18% appear once; the ten largest clones hold around 35%. The sequencing sample was made of blood. These receptors came from a woman aged 30 to 39 with Graves' hyperthyroidism that later progressed to Graves' ophthalmopathy.

A note on this clonotype: A read error may account for a junction end that differs from germline. This chain links TRBV29-1 with TRBJ2-1; the match to TRBD2 covers 13 bases. There are 15 residues in the CDR3. Germline assignment: CDR1 SQVTM and CDR2 ANQGSEA. CDR3 DNA: TGCAGCGTTGACCCAACTAGCGGGAGGGCCAATGAGCAGTCCTTC. Translating gives CSVDPTSGRANEQSF.

This clonotype came up many times. The gene calls are TRBV3-1 and TRBJ2-3; 7 positions match TRBD2. J was trimmed by 6 bases and V by 3 bases; bases with no gene match: 3. This CDR3 comprises 13 residues. Germline CDR1 is LGHDT and CDR2 is YNNKEL (reference sequence). In DNA, the CDR3 is TGTGCCAGCAGCCACGTGGGGGGGGATACGCAGTATTTT. Its protein product is CASSHVGGDTQYF.

This clonotype was detected ten times or more. This chain joins TRBV12-3 or TRBV12-4 and TRBJ2-1; D ambiguous. Deletions cut 6 bases from V and 7 bases from J, with 13 bases between. The CDR3 has 13 residues. This CDR3 is CASSRHPDNEQFF. The CDR3 DNA is TGTGCCAGCAGCCGACACCCCGATAATGAGCAGTTCTTC.

This clonotype was seen only a few times. V gene TRBV3-1 combines with J gene TRBJ2-7; TRBD2 is a possible D gene (6 bases). CDR3 length: 14 residues. V was pared by 4 bases and J by 7 bases, with 17 bases between. The germline V gene has CDR1 LGHDT and CDR2 YNNKEL (reference sequence). CDR3 bases: TGTGCCAGCAGCCCGGAGCGGGTTTCGGAGGAGCAGTACTTC. Protein: CASSPERVSEEQYF.

This clonotype was seen at least ten times. The V and J genes are TRBV28 and TRBJ2-1, with unresolved D. The V and J ends lost 3 bases and 3 bases respectively, with 18 bases between them. The CDR3 spans 17 residues. In germline, CDR1 is MDHEN, CDR2 SYDVKM. CDR3 DNA: TGTGCCAGCAGTTTCTCCTCTGACGGTTGGATCTACAATGAGCAGTTCTTC. Translating it yields CASSFSSDGWIYNEQFF.

The chain uses TRBV10-1 and TRBJ2-2; tentative D call: TRBD1 (6 bases). CDR3 length: 15 amino acids. Trimming shortened V by 3 bases and J by 3 bases, and 11 bases separated the two germline ends. Germline CDR1 WNHNN, CDR2 SYGVQD (reference sequence). The CDR3 protein is CASSEQGIHTGELFF. The CDR3 nucleotides read TGCGCCAGCAGTGAACAGGGAATTCACACCGGGGAGCTGTTTTTT.

This clonotype was recorded a few times. The chain carries TRBV7-9 and TRBJ1-4; no reliable D call. CDR3 length: 15 residues. The V gene lost 0 bases and the J gene lost 6 bases, with 11 bases spanning the gap. CDR1 is SEHNR and CDR2 is FQNEAQ in the germline V gene (reference sequence). In nucleotides, the CDR3 is TGTGCCAGCAGCTTAGCTTTGGGGTGGGATGAAAAACTGTTTTTT. It is translated as CASSLALGWDEKLFF.

This clonotype was picked up a small number of times. This chain uses TRBV5-1 with TRBJ2-7; 9 nucleotides match TRBD1. With 2 bases clipped from V and 3 bases from J, the junction kept 3 bases outside the gene matches. The CDR3 is 14 residues long. CDR1 and CDR2 from the germline V gene are SGHRS and YFSETQ. In nucleotides, the CDR3 is TGCGCCAGCAGCTTCCGGGACAGGGTCTACGAGCAGTACTTC. It translates to CASSFRDRVYEQYF. The whole variable domain, filled in from reference TRBV5-1 and TRBJ2-7, reads KAGVTQTPRYLIKTRGQQVTLSCSPISGHRSVSWYQQTPGQGLQFLFEYFSETQRNKGNFPGRFSGRQFSNSRSEMNVSTLELGDSALYLCASSFRDRVYEQYFGPGTRLTVT.

The chain is built from TRBV4-2 and TRBJ1-1; D is ambiguous. The V end was cut by 1 base, the J end by 0 bases, with 12 bases between. Germline lookup yields CDR1 LGHNA and CDR2 YNFKEQ. This CDR3 spans 16 amino acids. DNA for the CDR3: TGTGCCAGCAGCCAAGGGGCCGGGGAAATGAACACTGAAGCTTTCTTT. Translating it yields CASSQGAGEMNTEAFF.

The V gene is TRBV7-9, the J gene TRBJ2-5, with 9 bases aligning to TRBD1. Germline V gene lookup returns CDR1 SEHNR and CDR2 FQNEAQ (reference sequence). This CDR3 comprises 15 residues. Losses at the gene ends were 5 bases for V and 9 bases for J; bases not matched to a gene: 13. For the CDR3, the DNA is TGTGCCAGCAGCAGGTTACAGGGGGCAAGTGAGGCCCAGTACTTC. Amino acid sequence: CASSRLQGASEAQYF.

This clonotype occurred many times. V gene TRBV11-2 combines with J gene TRBJ1-4; maybe TRBD1 (6 bases). CDR1 is SGHAT, CDR2 FQNNGV, per germline. The CDR3 totals 15 residues. The germline V and J ends were trimmed by 5 bases and 0 bases, with 10 bases remaining between them. Here the CDR3 DNA reads TGTGCCAGCAGCGCAGGGGTTTCAACTAATGAAAAACTGTTTTTT. Residues: CASSAGVSTNEKLFF.

This clonotype was recorded many times. The rearrangement joins TRBV28 to TRBJ1-6, with no clear D. Germline CDR1 MDHEN, CDR2 SYDVKM. Trimming left V 1 base short and J 0 bases short, with 7 bases between. This CDR3 is 16 amino acids long. CDR3 coding DNA: TGTGCCAGCAGTTTATCGGGGAGCTCCTATAATTCACCCCTCCACTTT. Translated, it gives CASSLSGSSYNSPLHF.

This clonotype was counted ten times or more. V is TRBV30 and J is TRBJ2-5; 12 nucleotides line up with TRBD2. The germline CDR1 and CDR2 sequences are GTSNPN and SVGIG (reference sequence). The CDR3 sequence is 16 residues long. The V segment lost 5 bases and the J segment 3 bases; nucleotides outside the gene matches: 10. CDR3 sequence reads: CAWGSWASGREETQYF. In DNA form, the CDR3 reads TGTGCCTGGGGTTCTTGGGCTAGCGGGAGGGAAGAGACCCAGTACTTC.

To note about this clonotype: A much larger clone sits a single nucleotide away, making a read error possible. CDR3 protein: CASSAAGGVGNEQFF. The CDR3 coding sequence is TGTGCCAGCAGTGCGGCAGGGGGCGTCGGCAATGAGCAGTTCTTC. The J gene is TRBJ2-1, the V gene TRBV12-3 or TRBV12-4; 8 bases fit TRBD1. Trimming removed 5 bases from V and 6 bases from J; junction bases left unmatched: 9. The CDR3 spans 15 residues.

The table lists this clonotype with many counts. This rearrangement joins TRBV12-3 or TRBV12-4 to TRBJ2-7; D remains ambiguous. V was pared by 7 bases and J by 3 bases, with 10 bases between. CDR3 length: 12 residues. The CDR3 is CASTSNSYEQYF. In DNA, the CDR3 is TGTGCCAGCACCTCGAACAGCTACGAGCAGTACTTC.

This clonotype was seen at least ten times. The chain combines TRBV5-5 with TRBJ2-7; perhaps TRBD1 as D (6 bases). V gave up 1 base and J gave up 4 bases, with 18 bases separating them. There are 16 residues in the CDR3. In germline, CDR1 is SGHKS, CDR2 YYEKEE (reference sequence). The CDR3 reads CASSLRGFGRPYEQYF. CDR3 DNA sequence: TGTGCCAGCAGCTTGAGGGGGTTTGGCAGACCTTACGAGCAGTACTTC.

The chain recombines TRBV7-9 with TRBJ1-2; D perhaps matches TRBD1 (6 bases). There are 15 residues in the CDR3. CDR1 is SEHNR and CDR2 is FQNEAQ in the germline V gene (reference sequence). The ends were cut back, 6 bases at V and 3 bases at J, with 17 bases in the middle. The CDR3 loop is CASSDTGRRYYGYTF. The DNA for the CDR3 is TGTGCCAGCAGTGATACAGGGAGACGTTACTATGGCTACACCTTC.

V is TRBV7-2 and J is TRBJ2-1; TRBD2 aligns across 8 bases. Trimming removed 6 bases from V and 7 bases from J; junction bases left unmatched: 11. CDR1 is SGHTA and CDR2 is FQGNSA in the germline V gene. The CDR3 runs to 15 residues. CDR3 coding DNA: TGTGCCAGCAGGGGGACGGGAGGGCCGAGAAATGAGCAGTTCTTC. Amino acids: CASRGTGGPRNEQFF.

This clonotype was picked up many times. The J gene is TRBJ2-7, the V gene TRBV27, with TRBD2 matching over 7 bases. This CDR3 comprises 15 residues. Per germline, CDR1 MNHEY and CDR2 SMNVEV (reference sequence). V shed 0 bases and J 0 bases; nucleotides not matched to a gene: 2. CDR3 DNA: TGTGCCAGCAGTTTATCCGGGGGGTCCTCCTACGAGCAGTACTTC. Translation gives CASSLSGGSSYEQYF.